This T cell receptor (beta chain) was captured by sequencing in a study of blood T cell repertoires in COVID-19 (dated by TCRdb to between 2020 and 2021). Describing the broader study: Collaborator samples came from the United States, Italy and Spain and covered acute and convalescent phases of COVID-19. The repertoires were made available in a free public database intended to serve as a resource for research on the immune response to SARS-CoV-2. The samples were drawn from two sources: the first 160 participants of the ongoing ImmuneRACE study, and approximately 1,300 subjects contributed by 6 global collaborators. Where HLA class I and class II types were available, the types were taken from metadata supplied by the sample provider, not from assay-based typing. A de-identified subject ID, COVID-19 status, age in years and sex were almost always included in the sample metadata. The prospective study material was composed of cDNA or gDNA derived from T cells, B-cell-depleted T cells, or PBMCs. Subjects who had been exposed to COVID-19, were actively infected with it, or had recovered from it provided the deeply sampled blood TCRbeta repertoires that made up the dataset. On the study overall, not on this receptor specifically: How much clinical and demographic metadata was included differed by source and by participant, and the metadata was provided uncurated.

Counted from cysteine to phenylalanine, this CDR3 has 13 amino acids. The CDR3 DNA has 39 bases and is translated from base 1. Relative to germline, V is 10 bases shorter and J is 1 base shorter, with 12 bases between their ends. Per the germline V gene, SNHLY is the CDR1 and FYNNEI is the CDR2. Enrolling through a virtual design, the prospective study's participants ranged in age from roughly 18 to 89 years and lived across 24 United States geographic areas. To assign participants to cohorts, the prospective study relied on clinical history that participants themselves reported in a screening survey and a study questionnaire. Each participant in the prospective study had whole blood, serum and a nasopharyngeal or oropharyngeal swab collected by mobile phlebotomists. Prospective study participants could optionally give additional blood draws and questionnaires over an approximately 2-month period. Before DNA extraction, blood samples from the prospective study were shipped at room temperature or frozen.

The immunoSEQ Assay, a bias-controlled multiplex PCR, was used to amplify TCRbeta CDR3 regions from genomic DNA. Per the source publication's procedure: The number of nucleated cells in each sample was estimated by amplification of reference gene primers within the assay. Sequence reads were collapsed and filtered to measure the absolute abundance of every unique TCRbeta CDR3 rearrangement. For each sample, productive Simpson clonality was calculated by taking the square root of Simpson's diversity index across productive rearrangements. The immuneACCESS repertoire file appears here via TCRdb, limited to in-frame rearrangements. These files lack a portion of the clones; in checked studies, under half of the deficit traces to unresolved V genes, and the cause of the others is not known. Clonal size and the V and J genes are those of that table, whereas D and trimming came from the DNA. The sample includes more than 200,000 clones, with 85% to 90% observed a single time. Almost 4% of the sample is in the top ten clones.

Points on this clone: Its antigen remains unidentified. The record has no base qualities; no much larger clone is one base away.

The clonotype comes from a woman in her twenties or thirties with acute COVID-19. Sequencing used PBMCs or T cells enriched from blood (not recorded which). This receptor chain uses TRBV2 and TRBJ2-3; the D gene is not confidently resolved. The CDR3: CAISLLGTDTQYF. In nucleotides, the sequence is TGTGCCATCTCCTTGCTAGGCACAGATACGCAGTATTTT.